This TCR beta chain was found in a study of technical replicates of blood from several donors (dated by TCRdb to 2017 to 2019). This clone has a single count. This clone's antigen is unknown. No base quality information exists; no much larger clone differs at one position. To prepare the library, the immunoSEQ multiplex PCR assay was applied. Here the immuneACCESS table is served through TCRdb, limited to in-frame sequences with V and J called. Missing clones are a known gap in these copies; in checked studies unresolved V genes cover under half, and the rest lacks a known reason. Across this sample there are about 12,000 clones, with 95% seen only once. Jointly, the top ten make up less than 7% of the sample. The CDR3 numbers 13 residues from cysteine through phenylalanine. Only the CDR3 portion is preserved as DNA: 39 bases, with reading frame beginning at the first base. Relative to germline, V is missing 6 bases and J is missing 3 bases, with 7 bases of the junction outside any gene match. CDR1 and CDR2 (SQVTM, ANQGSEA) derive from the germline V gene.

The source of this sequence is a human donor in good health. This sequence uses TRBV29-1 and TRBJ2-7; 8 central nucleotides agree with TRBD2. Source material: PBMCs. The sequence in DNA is TGCAGCGTATCGGGGGGGTTTGACTACGAGCAGTACTTC. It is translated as CSVSGGFDYEQYF.